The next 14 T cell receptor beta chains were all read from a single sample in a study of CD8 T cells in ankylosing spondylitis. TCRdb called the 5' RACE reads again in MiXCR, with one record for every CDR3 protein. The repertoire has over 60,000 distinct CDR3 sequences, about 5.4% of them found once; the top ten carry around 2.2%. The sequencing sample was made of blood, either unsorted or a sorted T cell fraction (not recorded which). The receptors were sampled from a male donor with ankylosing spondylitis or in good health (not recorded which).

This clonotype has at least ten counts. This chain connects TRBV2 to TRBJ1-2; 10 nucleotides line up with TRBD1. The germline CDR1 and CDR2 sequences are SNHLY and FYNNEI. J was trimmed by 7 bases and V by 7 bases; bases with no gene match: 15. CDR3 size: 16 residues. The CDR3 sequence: CASTSGTGDLRRGYTF. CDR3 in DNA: TGTGCCAGCACCTCCGGGACAGGGGACTTGCGGCGTGGCTACACCTTC.

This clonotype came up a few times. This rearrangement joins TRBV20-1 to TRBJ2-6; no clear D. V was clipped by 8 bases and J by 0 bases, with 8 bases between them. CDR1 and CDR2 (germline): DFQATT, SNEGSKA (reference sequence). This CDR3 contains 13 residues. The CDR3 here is CSTTSSGANVLTF. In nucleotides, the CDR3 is TGCAGTACCACAAGCTCTGGGGCCAACGTCCTGACTTTC.

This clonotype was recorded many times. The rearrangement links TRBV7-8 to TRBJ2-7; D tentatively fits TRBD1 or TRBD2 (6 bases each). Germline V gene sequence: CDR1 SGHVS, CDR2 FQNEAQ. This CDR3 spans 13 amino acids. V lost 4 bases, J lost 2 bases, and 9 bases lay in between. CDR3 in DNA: TGTGCCAGCAGCTCCGGGGGCCCCTACGAGCAGTACTTC. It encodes CASSSGGPYEQYF.

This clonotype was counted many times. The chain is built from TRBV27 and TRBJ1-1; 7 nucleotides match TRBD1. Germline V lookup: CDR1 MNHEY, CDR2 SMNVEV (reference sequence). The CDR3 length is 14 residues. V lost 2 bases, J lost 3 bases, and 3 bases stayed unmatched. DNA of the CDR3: TGTGCCAGCAGTTTAAGGGGGCTTTACACTGAAGCTTTCTTT. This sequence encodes CASSLRGLYTEAFF.

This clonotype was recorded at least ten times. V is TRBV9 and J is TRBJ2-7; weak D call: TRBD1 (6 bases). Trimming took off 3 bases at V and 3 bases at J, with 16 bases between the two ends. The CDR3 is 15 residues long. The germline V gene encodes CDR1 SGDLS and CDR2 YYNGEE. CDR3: CASSAGAGENYEQYF. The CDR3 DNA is TGTGCCAGCAGCGCTGGGGCAGGGGAAAACTACGAGCAGTACTTC.

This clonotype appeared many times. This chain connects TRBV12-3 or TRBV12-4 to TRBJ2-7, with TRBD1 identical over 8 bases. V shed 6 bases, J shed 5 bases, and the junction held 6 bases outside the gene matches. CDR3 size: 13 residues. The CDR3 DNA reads TGTGCCAGCAGGGAAGGACAGGGAAACGAGCAGTACTTC. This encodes CASREGQGNEQYF.

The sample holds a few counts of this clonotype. The CDR3 DNA is TGTGCCAGCAGCGTAAGGATTCTGGACCCATCAATCCGGGGGCAGTATTTT. It is translated as CASSVRILDPSIRGQYF. The V call is TRBV9, the J call TRBJ2-3, with D maybe TRBD2 (5 bases). The CDR3 is made up of 17 amino acids. Germline CDR1 is SGDLS and CDR2 is YYNGEE. The V end was cut by 1 base, the J end by 11 bases, with 26 bases between.

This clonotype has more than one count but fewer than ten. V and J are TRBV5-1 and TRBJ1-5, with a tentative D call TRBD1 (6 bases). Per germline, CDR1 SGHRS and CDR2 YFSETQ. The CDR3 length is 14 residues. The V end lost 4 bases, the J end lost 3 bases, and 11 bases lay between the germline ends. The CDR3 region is CASSDGQLNQPQHF. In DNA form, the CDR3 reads TGCGCCAGCAGCGACGGACAGCTCAATCAGCCCCAGCATTTT.

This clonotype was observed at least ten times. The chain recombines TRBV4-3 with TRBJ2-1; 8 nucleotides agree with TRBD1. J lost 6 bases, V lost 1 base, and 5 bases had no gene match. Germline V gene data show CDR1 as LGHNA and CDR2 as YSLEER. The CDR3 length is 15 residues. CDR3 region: CASSQGTGLGNEQFF. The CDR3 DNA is TGCGCCAGCAGCCAAGGGACAGGGTTGGGCAATGAGCAGTTCTTC.

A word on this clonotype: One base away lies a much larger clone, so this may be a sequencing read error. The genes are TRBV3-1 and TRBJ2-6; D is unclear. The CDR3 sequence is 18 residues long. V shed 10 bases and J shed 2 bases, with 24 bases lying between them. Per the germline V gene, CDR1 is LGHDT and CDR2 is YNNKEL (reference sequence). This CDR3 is CATCQVYYEGTGANVLTF. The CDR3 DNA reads TGTGCCACCTGCCAAGTTTATTATGAAGGGACTGGGGCCAACGTCCTGACTTTC.

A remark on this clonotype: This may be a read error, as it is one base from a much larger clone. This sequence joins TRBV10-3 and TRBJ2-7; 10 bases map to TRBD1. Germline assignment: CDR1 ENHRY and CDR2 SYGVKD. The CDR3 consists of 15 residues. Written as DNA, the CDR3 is TGTGCCATCAGTAGTTCGGACAGGGGGTGGGACGAGCGGTACTTC. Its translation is CAISSSDRGWDERYF.

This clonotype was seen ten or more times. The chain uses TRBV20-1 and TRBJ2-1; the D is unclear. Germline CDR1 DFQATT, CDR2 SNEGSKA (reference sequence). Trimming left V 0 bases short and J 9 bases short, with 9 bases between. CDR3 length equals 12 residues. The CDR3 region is CSARDLVAEQFF. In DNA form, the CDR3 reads TGCAGTGCTAGAGATCTGGTAGCTGAGCAGTTCTTC.

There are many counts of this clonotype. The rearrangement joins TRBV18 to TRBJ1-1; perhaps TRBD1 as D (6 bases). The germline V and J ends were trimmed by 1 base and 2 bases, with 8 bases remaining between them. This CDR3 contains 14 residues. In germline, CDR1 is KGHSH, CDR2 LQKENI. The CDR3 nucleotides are TGTGCCAGCTCACCACGACAGGACAACACTGAAGCTTTCTTT. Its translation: CASSPRQDNTEAFF.

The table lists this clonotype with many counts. CDR3 protein: CASRLDSAQETQYF. CDR3 nucleotide sequence: TGTGCCAGCAGACTAGACAGCGCTCAAGAGACCCAGTACTTC. V gene TRBV12-3 or TRBV12-4 combines with J gene TRBJ2-5; D possibly matches TRBD1 or TRBD2 (5 bases each). The CDR3 totals 14 residues. Trimming cost V 6 bases and J 2 bases, with 13 bases left between them.